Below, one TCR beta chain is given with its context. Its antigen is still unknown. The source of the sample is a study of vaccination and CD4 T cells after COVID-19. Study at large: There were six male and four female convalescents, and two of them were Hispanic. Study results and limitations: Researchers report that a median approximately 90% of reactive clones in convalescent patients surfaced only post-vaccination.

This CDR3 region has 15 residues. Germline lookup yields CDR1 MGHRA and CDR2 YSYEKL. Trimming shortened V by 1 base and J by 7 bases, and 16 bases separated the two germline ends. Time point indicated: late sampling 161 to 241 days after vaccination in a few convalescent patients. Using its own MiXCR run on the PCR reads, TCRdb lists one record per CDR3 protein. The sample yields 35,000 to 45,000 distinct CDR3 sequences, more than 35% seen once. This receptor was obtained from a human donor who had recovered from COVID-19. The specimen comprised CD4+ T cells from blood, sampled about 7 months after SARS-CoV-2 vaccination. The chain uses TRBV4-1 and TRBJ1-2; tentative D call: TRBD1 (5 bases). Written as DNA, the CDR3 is TGCGCCAGCAGCCAAGTCGGGAGGGGAGCGGGTGGCTACACCTTC. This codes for CASSQVGRGAGGYTF.